The entry that follows covers one T cell receptor (beta chain) sequence. This sample is drawn from a study of T-cell reconstitution after alpha-beta-depleted transplantation in children. V lost 0 bases, J lost 5 bases, and 13 bases lay in between. Germline V gives CDR1 SEHNR, CDR2 FQNEAQ (reference sequence). The CDR3 loop spans 15 amino acids. TCRbeta library construction was performed incorporating unique molecular identifiers. TCRdb reanalysed the PCR reads using MiXCR and keeps one entry per CDR3 protein. The sample has some 350,000 distinct CDR3 sequences; 15% to 20% are singletons. This rearrangement joins TRBV7-9 to TRBJ2-5; D is possibly TRBD1 (6 bases). Sequencing was performed on PBMCs, mostly from graft donor cells, taken 360 days after TCRalphabeta/CD19-depleted stem cell transplant. The sequence derives from a male patient between 2 and 10 years old who had a stem cell transplant for acute lymphoblastic leukemia, so the T cells may come from the graft donor. CDR3 nucleotide sequence: TGTGCCAGCAGCTTAGCTGCGGACAGTTGGGAGACCCAGTACTTC. Its protein is CASSLAADSWETQYF.